This TCR beta chain was sequenced in a study of T cell responses to AZD1222 COVID-19 vaccine. This clone was picked up one time. Its antigen is currently unknown. Germline-derived CDR1 and CDR2 are LGHDT and YNNKEL (reference sequence). CDR3 length: 13 residues. V lost 4 bases to trimming and J lost 4 bases, with 9 bases between them. Study-wide results and limits: The peak T cell response came first, and repertoires were sampled only after it. Along spike, vaccine-associated CD4 TCRs were found throughout, with dominance at 160-218 and 743-854. Among spike-specific TCRs, nearly half reportedly target unmutated variant regions.

Sequenced by immunoSEQ multiplex PCR; TCRdb stores in-frame clones only, minus some. Of approximately 88,000 clones in the sample, roughly nine tenths were seen once. This specimen consisted of peripheral blood, obtained 28 days after the second AZD1222 dose. The rearrangement joins TRBV3-1 (or the pseudogene TRBV3-2) to TRBJ2-3, with D uncertain. This TCR came from an adult who received the AZD1222 COVID-19 vaccine. CDR3 nucleotide sequence: TGTGCCAGCAGCCGAATGACTGCAGATACGCAGTATTTT. Its translation is CASSRMTADTQYF.